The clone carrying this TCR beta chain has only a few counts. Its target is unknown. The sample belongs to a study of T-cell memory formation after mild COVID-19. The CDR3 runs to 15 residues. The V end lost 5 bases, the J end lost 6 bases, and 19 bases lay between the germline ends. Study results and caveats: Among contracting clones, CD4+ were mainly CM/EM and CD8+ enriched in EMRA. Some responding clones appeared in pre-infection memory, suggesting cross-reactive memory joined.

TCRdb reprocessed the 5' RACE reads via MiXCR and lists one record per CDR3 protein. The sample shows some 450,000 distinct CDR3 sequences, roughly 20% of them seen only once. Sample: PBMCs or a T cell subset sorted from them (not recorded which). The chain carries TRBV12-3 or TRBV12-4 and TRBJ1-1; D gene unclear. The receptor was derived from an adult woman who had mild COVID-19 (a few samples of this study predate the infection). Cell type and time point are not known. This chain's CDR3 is CASSRRAQASPEAFF. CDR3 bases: TGTGCCAGCAGTCGGCGAGCCCAGGCAAGCCCTGAAGCTTTCTTT.